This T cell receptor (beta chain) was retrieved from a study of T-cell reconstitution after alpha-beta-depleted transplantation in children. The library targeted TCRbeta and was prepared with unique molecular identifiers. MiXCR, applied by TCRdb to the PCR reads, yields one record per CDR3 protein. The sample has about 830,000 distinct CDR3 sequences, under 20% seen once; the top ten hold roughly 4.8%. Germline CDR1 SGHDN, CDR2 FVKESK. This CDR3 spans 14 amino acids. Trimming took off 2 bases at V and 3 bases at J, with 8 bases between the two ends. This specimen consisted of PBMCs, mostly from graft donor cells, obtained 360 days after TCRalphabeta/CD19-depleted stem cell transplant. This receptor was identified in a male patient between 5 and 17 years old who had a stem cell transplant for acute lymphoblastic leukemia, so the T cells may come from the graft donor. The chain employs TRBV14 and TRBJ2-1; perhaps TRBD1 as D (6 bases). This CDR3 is CASSQPGVYNEQFF. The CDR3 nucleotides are TGTGCCAGCAGCCAACCAGGGGTCTACAATGAGCAGTTCTTC.